This T cell receptor beta chain came from a study of cytomegalovirus exposure and HLA in healthy donors. Primers for the PCR totalled 60 Vbeta and 13 Jbeta. TCRdb keeps only in-frame clones here, not all; method: immunoSEQ multiplex PCR. The profile shows 150,000 to 200,000 clones, roughly two thirds of them singletons. This sequence was found in a woman younger than 45 in good health and CMV-seronegative. The sample was PBMCs.

The CDR3 protein is CASSLSGGIWVAQYF. Here the CDR3 DNA reads TGTGCCAGCAGCCTTAGCGGGGGGATCTGGGTTGCGCAGTATTTT. The V call is TRBV9, the J call TRBJ2-3; TRBD2 matches at 10 bases. Germline V CDR1 and CDR2: SGDLS, YYNGEE. The CDR3 totals 15 residues. Trimming took 4 bases from V and 10 from J; bases not matched to a gene: 12.